The 27 T cell receptor beta chains in this list originate from one sample, sequenced in a study of radiation and T cells in renal cell carcinoma. Time point reported: blood 2 weeks post-SBRT. Specified treatment: 15 Gy SBRT to primary tumor, nephrectomy 4 weeks later. The repertoire was sequenced with immunoSEQ multiplex PCR; TCRdb's copy has only in-frame clones and lacks some. The sample carries tens of thousands of clones, approximately 86% recorded once. The sample in question was blood, obtained from a patient whose treatment included radiotherapy and nephrectomy. These receptors all stem from a woman aged 45 to 65 with renal cell carcinoma.

This clone has just a few counts. This rearrangement joins TRBV25-1 to TRBJ2-3; D is ambiguous. V shed 3 bases and J shed 0 bases, with 10 bases lying between them. The CDR3 contains 15 residues. CDR1 is MGHDK, CDR2 SYGVNS, per germline. The CDR3 coding sequence is TGTGCCAGCAGTGAGTTGAGAACTAGCACAGATACGCAGTATTTT. It translates to CASSELRTSTDTQYF.

Here the CDR3 reads CATQRFSYNEQFF. For the CDR3, the DNA is TGTGCCACCCAGCGGTTCTCCTACAATGAGCAGTTCTTC. The chain has TRBV19 and TRBJ2-1; a weak D match, TRBD2 (5 bases). This CDR3 has 13 amino acids. The germline V and J ends were trimmed by 10 bases and 0 bases, with 10 bases remaining between them. Germline CDR1 LNHDA, CDR2 SQIVND (reference sequence).

The CDR3 reads CASSRTTGSNQPQHF. Written as DNA, the CDR3 is TGTGCCAGCAGTCGGACTACAGGTAGCAATCAGCCCCAGCATTTT. The chain recombines TRBV6-5 with TRBJ1-5; tentatively, D is TRBD1 (5 bases). Germline CDR1 is MNHEY and CDR2 is SVGAGI. The CDR3 is 15 residues long. V was cut by 5 bases and J by 0 bases, with 11 bases left in between.

This chain joins TRBV29-1 and TRBJ2-7; D is ambiguous. Trimming took off 7 bases at V and 7 bases at J, with 17 bases between the two ends. The CDR3 is 12 amino acids. Germline CDR1 reads SQVTM; CDR2 reads ANQGSEA. The CDR3, as DNA: TGCAGCGCTACTAACCCCTCATCGGAGCAGTACTTC. It specifies CSATNPSSEQYF.

V gene TRBV28 combines with J gene TRBJ2-7, with D unresolved. CDR1 and CDR2 (germline): MDHEN, SYDVKM. The length of the CDR3 is 12 residues. V was trimmed by 10 bases and J by 5 bases, leaving 15 bases between them. The DNA for the CDR3 is TGTGCCAACTCGCTCCCGTTCCACGAGCAGTACTTC. Its translation: CANSLPFHEQYF.

This clone came up a few times. The chain is built from TRBV25-1 and TRBJ1-5, with 9 bases identical to TRBD1. The CDR3 is made up of 18 amino acids. With 3 bases clipped from V and 1 base from J, the junction kept 10 bases outside the gene matches. CDR1 and CDR2 (germline): MGHDK, SYGVNS. As DNA, the CDR3 is TGTGCCAGCAGTGACGGGGCCCAAGGACAGGGGAGCAATCAGCCCCAGCATTTT. Its translation is CASSDGAQGQGSNQPQHF.

This sequence joins TRBV27 and TRBJ2-4, with D possibly matching TRBD1 (6 bases). V lost 5 bases to trimming and J lost 7 bases, with 15 bases between them. The V gene's germline CDR1 is MNHEY and CDR2 SMNVEV (reference sequence). The CDR3 contains 14 residues. CDR3 loop: CASSLNRVLNIQYF. The DNA for the CDR3 is TGTGCCAGCAGTCTGAACAGGGTCTTGAACATTCAGTACTTC.

The chain carries TRBV5-6 and TRBJ1-5, with TRBD1 matching 7 bases. The ends lost 1 base at V and 11 bases at J; junction bases unmatched: 12. The CDR3 sequence is 15 residues long. From germline, CDR1 is SGHDT and CDR2 YYEEEE. CDR3 protein: CASSLLSGGEEAQHF. In nucleotides, the CDR3 is TGTGCCAGCAGCTTGTTGTCAGGGGGTGAAGAGGCCCAGCATTTT.

V gene TRBV5-1 combines with J gene TRBJ2-7; possible D gene TRBD1, 6 bases. CDR1 is SGHRS, CDR2 YFSETQ, per germline. Trimming pared 4 bases from V and 0 bases from J, leaving 8 bases between. The CDR3 is 13 residues long. CDR3 in amino acids: CASSPTGSYEQYF. The CDR3 DNA sequence: TGCGCCAGCAGCCCGACAGGCTCCTACGAGCAGTACTTC.

This rearrangement joins TRBV5-6 to TRBJ2-7; 11 bases are a match to TRBD1. This CDR3 comprises 15 residues. V gave up 3 bases and J gave up 6 bases; unmatched junction bases: 8. The V gene's germline CDR1 is SGHDT and CDR2 YYEEEE. In DNA form, the CDR3 reads TGTGCCAGCAGCTCCTGGGAGGACAGGGGGCTCGAGCAGTACTTC. This translates into CASSSWEDRGLEQYF.

V gene TRBV4-1 combines with J gene TRBJ2-1; D gene ambiguous. The V end was cut by 7 bases, the J end by 8 bases, with 21 bases between. CDR1 MGHRA and CDR2 YSYEKL come from the germline V gene. This CDR3 comprises 15 residues. The CDR3 DNA reads TGCGCCAGCACATCGGGCCCTCGAGGTGTGTATGAGCAGTTCTTC. Protein sequence: CASTSGPRGVYEQFF.

The V gene is TRBV6-4, the J gene TRBJ1-1; D gene ambiguous. Trimming pared 5 bases from V and 0 bases from J, leaving 13 bases between. Germline-derived CDR1 and CDR2 are MRHNA and SNTAGT. This CDR3 spans 15 amino acids. DNA for the CDR3: TGTGCCAGCAGTTCACTTATTAACATGAACACTGAAGCTTTCTTT. Its translation is CASSSLINMNTEAFF.

About this clone itself: At the DNA level, this CDR3 is encoded by other sequences in the same sample as well. The chain carries TRBV28 and TRBJ1-5; D unclear. Trimming left V 2 bases short and J 0 bases short, with 2 bases between. This CDR3 is 13 amino acids long. CDR1 and CDR2 from the germline V gene are MDHEN and SYDVKM. Here the CDR3 DNA reads TGTGCCAGCAGTTTAGATAGCAATCAGCCCCAGCATTTT. Amino acid sequence: CASSLDSNQPQHF.

V usage is TRBV2 and J usage is TRBJ2-2; D remains unclear. The CDR3 runs to 13 residues. Trimming removed 5 bases from V and 8 bases from J, with 12 bases in between. The germline V gene encodes CDR1 SNHLY and CDR2 FYNNEI. DNA of the CDR3: TGTGCCAGCAGTCCCCTCAAGTCAGGGGAGCTGTTTTTT. It codes for CASSPLKSGELFF.

V usage is TRBV27 and J usage is TRBJ1-6; possibly TRBD1 for D (6 bases). The CDR3 consists of 14 residues. The germline V gene encodes CDR1 MNHEY and CDR2 SMNVEV (reference sequence). Trimming stripped 5 bases from V and 7 bases from J, with 12 bases between. The CDR3 loop reads CASSPQGPNSPLHF. The CDR3 DNA sequence: TGTGCCAGCAGTCCGCAGGGGCCCAATTCACCCCTCCACTTT.

The CDR3 sequence is CASSQDIQAKNIQYF. CDR3 DNA: TGCGCCAGCAGCCAAGATATCCAAGCCAAAAACATTCAGTACTTC. V is TRBV4-3 and J is TRBJ2-4; no reliable D call. Trimming stripped 0 bases from V and 0 bases from J, with 6 bases between. This CDR3 comprises 15 residues. From germline, CDR1 is LGHNA and CDR2 YSLEER.

This chain joins TRBV5-6 and TRBJ2-7; no firm D call. The CDR3 consists of 12 residues. Trimming pared 3 bases from V and 3 bases from J, leaving 7 bases between. The germline gives CDR1 SGHDT, CDR2 YYEEEE. The CDR3, as DNA: TGTGCCAGCAGCTCACTAAACTACGAGCAGTACTTC. Its translation is CASSSLNYEQYF.

The chain links TRBV25-1 to TRBJ1-1; D is unclear. The germline V gene encodes CDR1 MGHDK and CDR2 SYGVNS. V was cut by 6 bases and J by 6 bases, with 23 bases left in between. The CDR3 is 16 residues long. CDR3 region: CASSEGNDGVSSEAFF. CDR3 coding DNA: TGTGCCAGCAGCGAGGGAAACGACGGGGTCTCGTCTGAAGCTTTCTTT. Full variable domain (missing parts from reference TRBV25-1 and TRBJ1-1): EADIYQTPRYLVIGTGKKITLECSQTMGHDKMYWYQQDPGMELHLIHYSYGVNSTEKGDLSSESTVSRIRTEHFPLTLESARPSHTSQYLCASSEGNDGVSSEAFFGQGTRLTVV.

The chain combines TRBV19 with TRBJ2-2, with D perhaps TRBD1 (5 bases). The CDR3 extends over 14 amino acids. From germline, CDR1 is LNHDA and CDR2 SQIVND (reference sequence). Trimming took 8 bases from V and 1 from J, leaving 11 bases between them. The CDR3 DNA reads TGTGCCAGTTCAGGGCAGGGGAACACCGGGGAGCTGTTTTTT. Residues: CASSGQGNTGELFF.

A note on this clone: Other nucleotide sequences from this sample produce the same CDR3. This chain uses TRBV30 with TRBJ2-7; D call uncertain. V was trimmed by 3 bases and J by 0 bases, leaving 3 bases between them. The CDR3 runs to 11 residues. Germline V gene data show CDR1 as GTSNPN and CDR2 as SVGIG (reference sequence). The CDR3 coding sequence is TGTGCCTGGAGGGGCTCCTACGAGCAGTACTTC. Amino acids: CAWRGSYEQYF. The full variable domain, completed using reference TRBV30 and TRBJ2-7, is SQTIHQWPATLVQPVGSPLSLECTVEGTSNPNLYWYRQAAGRGLQLLFYSVGIGQISSEVPQNLSASRPQDRQFILSSKKLLLSDSGFYLCAWRGSYEQYFGPGTRLTVT.

This clone appeared a single time. The chain couples TRBV21-1 to TRBJ1-2. TRBV21-1 has pseudogene status. There are 14 residues in the CDR3. The CDR3 bases are TGTGCCAGCACCCCCCGGAGGGTATGGTGTCGCTACACCTTC. Translation gives CASTPRRVWCRYTF.

The V call is TRBV9, the J call TRBJ2-1; 12 bases line up with TRBD2. Germline V gene lookup returns CDR1 SGDLS and CDR2 YYNGEE. Trimming took 3 bases from V and 6 from J; bases not matched to a gene: 22. The CDR3 has 21 amino acids. The CDR3 DNA follows: TGTGCCAGCAGCGCCGAAGAGAGACTAGCGGGGGAACCGGAAAAGAGCAATGAGCAGTTCTTC. This codes for CASSAEERLAGEPEKSNEQFF.

In nucleotides, the CDR3 is TGTGCCAGCAGCCCCACCGGGACTAGCGGGTATCAGACAGATACGCAGTATTTT. Its protein product is CASSPTGTSGYQTDTQYF. This rearrangement joins TRBV7-8 to TRBJ2-3, with 12 nucleotides matching TRBD2. The length of the CDR3 is 18 residues. The J segment lost 3 bases and the V segment lost 5 bases, leaving 12 bases of the junction unmatched. CDR1 and CDR2 from the germline V gene are SGHVS and FQNEAQ.

The chain is built from TRBV7-2 and TRBJ2-1; 11 bases are a match to TRBD2. Germline V gives CDR1 SGHTA, CDR2 FQGNSA. Trimming at V came to 5 bases and at J to 6 bases, leaving 15 bases not matched to a gene. The CDR3 is 18 residues long. The CDR3 DNA reads as TGTGCCAGCAGCCCCCCACGGGGTAGCGGGGGGGTGTCCAATGAGCAGTTCTTC. It yields the protein CASSPPRGSGGVSNEQFF. The variable domain in full, with the rest retrieved from reference TRBV7-2 and TRBJ2-1, is GAGVSQSPSNKVTEKGKDVELRCDPISGHTALYWYRQSLGQGLEFLIYFQGNSAPDKSGLPSDRFSAERTGGSVSTLTIQRTQQEDSAVYLCASSPPRGSGGVSNEQFFGPGTRLTVL.

V usage is TRBV20-1 and J usage is TRBJ2-1, with D unclear. CDR3 length: 10 amino acids. Trimming removed 3 bases from V and 15 bases from J, with 12 bases in between. Germline loops: CDR1 DFQATT, CDR2 SNEGSKA (reference sequence). The CDR3 nucleotides are TGCAGTGCTAGTTACGTAACGCCGTTCTTC. Translating it yields CSASYVTPFF.

The chain carries TRBV27 and TRBJ1-2; 7 bases map to TRBD1. V gave up 6 bases and J gave up 0 bases; unmatched junction bases: 7. Germline V CDR1 and CDR2: MNHEY, SMNVEV (reference sequence). CDR3 length equals 15 residues. The CDR3 DNA reads as TGTGCCAGCAGGAAGCCGGGACAGCCTAACTATGGCTACACCTTC. This translates into CASRKPGQPNYGYTF.

The V and J genes are TRBV6-1 and TRBJ1-1; 7 positions agree with TRBD1. The V gene's germline CDR1 is MNHNS and CDR2 SASEGT. The CDR3 extends over 12 amino acids. V lost 8 bases, J lost 1 base, and 1 base stayed unmatched. In DNA, the CDR3 is TGTGCCAGCCGACAGGGGAACACTGAAGCTTTCTTT. Its protein is CASRQGNTEAFF.